This record covers a single T cell receptor beta chain. Its antigen is as yet unknown. There are 17 residues in the CDR3. The V and J ends lost 1 base and 1 base respectively, with 16 bases between them. Germline CDR1 LGHNA, CDR2 YNFKEQ. The data were produced by immunoSEQ multiplex PCR, yet TCRdb's version contains in-frame clones alone and is incomplete. The profile shows around 14,000 clones, 80% of them singletons. These data are taken from a study of OX40 agonist ivuxolimab in advanced cancers. Study-wide context: Past anti-PD-1, anti-PD-L1 or anti-CTLA-4 therapy was accepted, and approximately 40% had received some.

Study outcomes and limitations: Antigen specificity of clonally expanded peripheral T cells was not established.

This receptor was identified in an adult with an advanced solid tumor such as melanoma, head and neck, liver or kidney cancer. V usage is TRBV4-2 and J usage is TRBJ2-5; perhaps TRBD2 as D (7 bases). Specimen: CD4+ or CD8+ T cells sorted from blood, collected in a trial of the OX40 agonist ivuxolimab. Written as DNA, the CDR3 is TGTGCCAGCAGCCAAGGGGGGGGGCGGGTCCTCCAAGAGACCCAGTACTTC. Translation: CASSQGGGRVLQETQYF.